Presented here are 32 T cell receptor beta chains from one specimen sequenced in a study of T-cell memory formation after mild COVID-19. TCRdb reanalysed the 5' RACE reads using MiXCR and keeps one entry per CDR3 protein. The repertoire includes about 310,000 distinct CDR3 sequences, more than 15% of them detected once, and 22% sits in the top ten. The sequencing sample was made of PBMCs or a T cell subset sorted from them (not recorded which). The origin of the receptors is a man younger than 35 who had mild COVID-19 (a few samples of this study predate the infection). Cell type and time point are not known.

In its sample, this clonotype was seen many times. The chain uses TRBV10-3 and TRBJ2-3, with 8 bases fitting TRBD1. The V and J ends lost 2 bases and 1 base, in that order; junction bases with no gene match: 5. CDR3 length: 16 residues. Germline loops: CDR1 ENHRY, CDR2 SYGVKD. The CDR3 here is CAISEDRGIGTDTQYF. In nucleotides, the CDR3 is TGTGCCATCAGTGAGGACAGGGGTATCGGCACAGATACGCAGTATTTT.

V is TRBV20-1 and J is TRBJ2-1; the D gene is possibly TRBD1 (6 bases). Looked up from germline, CDR1 is DFQATT and CDR2 is SNEGSKA (reference sequence). With 4 bases removed from V and 2 bases from J, the gap between germline ends came to 9 bases. This CDR3 is 13 amino acids long. The CDR3 DNA sequence: TGCAGTGCTACAGGGGCCACCTACAATGAGCAGTTCTTC. As protein: CSATGATYNEQFF.

The chain couples TRBV20-1 to TRBJ2-7; TRBD2 matches 8 bases. V trimming: 0 bases; J trimming: 5 bases; junction bases outside the gene matches: 9. The CDR3 loop spans 15 amino acids. CDR1 is DFQATT and CDR2 is SNEGSKA in the germline V gene (reference sequence). In nucleotides, the CDR3 is TGCAGTGCTAGAGATCGACGGGGGGGCAGGGACGAGCAGTACTTC. As protein: CSARDRRGGRDEQYF.

The table lists this clonotype with a few counts. V and J are TRBV27 and TRBJ2-4; 7 nucleotides align to TRBD1. The ends lost 2 bases at V and 5 bases at J; junction bases unmatched: 12. The V gene's germline CDR1 is MNHEY and CDR2 SMNVEV (reference sequence). This CDR3 has 17 residues. The CDR3 nucleotides are TGTGCCAGCAGTTTAAACGCCCCGGGACAGTTGGAAAACATTCAGTACTTC. Amino acid sequence: CASSLNAPGQLENIQYF.

The chain has TRBV2 and TRBJ1-2; perhaps TRBD1 as D (5 bases). The CDR3 sequence is 14 residues long. Germline V gene sequence: CDR1 SNHLY, CDR2 FYNNEI. V was trimmed by 8 bases and J by 4 bases, leaving 17 bases between them. The DNA for the CDR3 is TGTGCCAGCGGAGAGGACACAGCCAGCTATGGCTACACCTTC. Encoded protein: CASGEDTASYGYTF.

The rearrangement links TRBV20-1 to TRBJ2-7; 9 nucleotides match TRBD1. V lost 2 bases and J lost 7; bases outside the gene matches: 12. The CDR3 runs 15 residues. Germline CDR1 and CDR2: DFQATT and SNEGSKA (reference sequence). CDR3 residues: CSARIVGQGLGEQYF. The CDR3 DNA is TGCAGTGCTAGAATCGTGGGACAGGGCTTAGGGGAGCAGTACTTC.

V and J are TRBV6-2 or TRBV6-3 and TRBJ2-7, with TRBD2 matching 7 bases. The junction had 7 bases not matched to a gene; V was cut back by 5 bases and J by 3 bases. Germline CDR1 reads MNHEY; CDR2 reads SVGEGT. The length of the CDR3 is 14 residues. CDR3 DNA: TGTGCCAGCAGTGACCCGGGACTAAGCTACGAGCAGTACGTC. Amino acids: CASSDPGLSYEQYV.

The chain joins TRBV7-2 to TRBJ1-6, with 7 bases lining up with TRBD1. The CDR3 length is 15 residues. The germline gives CDR1 SGHTA, CDR2 FQGNSA. Losses at the gene ends were 5 bases for V and 5 bases for J; bases not matched to a gene: 6. The CDR3 loop is CASSPGTADNSPLHF. The CDR3 DNA sequence: TGTGCCAGCAGCCCAGGGACAGCCGATAATTCACCCCTCCACTTT.

This clonotype was seen repeatedly, ten times or more. The J gene is TRBJ2-3, the V gene TRBV5-1; D is ambiguous. The CDR3 runs 14 residues. Germline V gives CDR1 SGHRS, CDR2 YFSETQ. V was shortened by 0 bases and J by 2 bases, with 7 bases between the two germline ends. CDR3 in amino acids: CASSLEQVTDTQYF. The DNA for the CDR3 is TGCGCCAGCAGCTTGGAGCAGGTCACAGATACGCAGTATTTT. The variable domain in full, completed from reference TRBV5-1 and TRBJ2-3, reads KAGVTQTPRYLIKTRGQQVTLSCSPISGHRSVSWYQQTPGQGLQFLFEYFSETQRNKGNFPGRFSGRQFSNSRSEMNVSTLELGDSALYLCASSLEQVTDTQYFGPGTRLTVL.

V usage is TRBV7-3 and J usage is TRBJ2-2; 12 bases fit TRBD2. Per germline, CDR1 SGHTA and CDR2 FQGTGA. The CDR3 sequence is 16 residues long. V was clipped by 5 bases and J by 8 bases; unmatched bases: 9. This CDR3 reads CASSPRLAGVSGELFF. As DNA, the CDR3 is TGTGCCAGCAGCCCCAGACTAGCGGGGGTTTCGGGGGAGCTGTTTTTT. Complete variable domain (other parts from reference TRBV7-3 and TRBJ2-2): GAGVSQTPSNKVTEKGKYVELRCDPISGHTALYWYRQSLGQGPEFLIYFQGTGAADDSGLPNDRFFAVRPEGSVSTLKIQRTERGDSAVYLCASSPRLAGVSGELFFGEGSRLTVL.

CDR3 bases: TGCAGCGTTGTTTTCGGTCGGGGCAGAACAGATACGCAGTATTTT. Translation gives CSVVFGRGRTDTQYF. The rearrangement joins TRBV29-1 to TRBJ2-3; D may match TRBD1 or TRBD2 (5 bases each). In germline, CDR1 is SQVTM, CDR2 ANQGSEA. Trimming removed 4 bases from V and 3 bases from J, with 17 bases in between. This CDR3 region has 15 residues.

This clonotype was counted between two and nine times. The chain uses TRBV4-3 and TRBJ2-7; 11 nucleotides line up with TRBD1. This CDR3 is 17 amino acids long. J lost 6 bases, V lost 0 bases, and 10 bases had no gene match. CDR1 and CDR2 from the germline V gene are LGHNA and YSLEER. The CDR3 spells CASSQEPGTGGFREQYF. CDR3 in DNA: TGCGCCAGCAGCCAAGAACCCGGGACAGGGGGTTTTCGCGAGCAGTACTTC.

Ten or more counts support this clonotype. The genes are TRBV7-3 and TRBJ2-3; 7 nucleotides agree with TRBD2. The CDR3 extends over 15 amino acids. Trimming took 0 bases from V and 2 from J; bases not matched to a gene: 2. Germline lookup yields CDR1 SGHTA and CDR2 FQGTGA. The CDR3 sequence is CASSLTGTTTDTQYF. The CDR3 DNA reads TGTGCCAGCAGCTTAACCGGGACTACCACAGATACGCAGTATTTT.

This clonotype came up a few times. The chain combines TRBV7-9 with TRBJ2-6, with D unclear. The CDR3 is 16 amino acids. V lost 2 bases and J lost 0, with 8 bases in between. Germline loops: CDR1 SEHNR, CDR2 FQNEAQ (reference sequence). CDR3 sequence: CASSLRRGSGANVLTF. In DNA, the CDR3 is TGTGCCAGCAGCTTAAGGCGAGGCTCTGGGGCCAACGTCCTGACTTTC.

The rearrangement joins TRBV6-4 to TRBJ2-7; 9 nucleotides agree with TRBD1. The germline gives CDR1 MRHNA, CDR2 SNTAGT. The CDR3 length is 13 residues. V lost 0 bases, J lost 6 bases, and 0 bases stayed unmatched. The CDR3 region has the DNA TGTGCCAGCAGTGACTCGGACAGGGGCGAGCAGTACTTC. It translates to CASSDSDRGEQYF.

This clonotype has only a few counts. The chain recombines TRBV7-2 with TRBJ2-7; 13 bases align to TRBD2. V lost 4 bases, J lost 2 bases, and 2 bases stayed unmatched. The CDR3 sequence is 15 residues long. Per the germline V gene, CDR1 is SGHTA and CDR2 is FQGNSA. The CDR3 nucleotides are TGTGCCAGCAGCTCACTAGCGGGGGGGCCCTACGAGCAGTACTTC. It encodes CASSSLAGGPYEQYF.

This clonotype was detected a few times. V and J are TRBV14 and TRBJ2-5; D remains ambiguous. Per the germline V gene, CDR1 is SGHDN and CDR2 is FVKESK. This CDR3 contains 13 residues. V shed 2 bases and J shed 2 bases, with 6 bases lying between them. In nucleotides, the CDR3 is TGTGCCAGCAGCCAACAGATACAAGAGACCCAGTACTTC. Translation: CASSQQIQETQYF.

This clonotype was counted between two and nine times. The chain joins TRBV27 to TRBJ1-1, with D uncertain. CDR3 size: 12 residues. Germline-derived CDR1 and CDR2 are MNHEY and SMNVEV (reference sequence). The V end was cut by 5 bases, the J end by 7 bases, with 11 bases between. In DNA, the CDR3 is TGTGCCAGCAGTCCCAATATGCTTGAAGCTTTCTTT. This codes for CASSPNMLEAFF.

This clonotype was seen a few times. V gene TRBV6-5 combines with J gene TRBJ1-1; no clear D gene. Germline V gene sequence: CDR1 MNHEY, CDR2 SVGAGI. This CDR3 comprises 15 residues. Deletions cut 0 bases from V and 0 bases from J, with 8 bases between. The CDR3 protein is CASSYSRVMNTEAFF. CDR3 nucleotide sequence: TGTGCCAGCAGTTACTCGAGAGTCATGAACACTGAAGCTTTCTTT.

V gene TRBV14 combines with J gene TRBJ2-1; the D is unclear. With 0 bases removed from V and 3 bases from J, the gap between germline ends came to 6 bases. The CDR3 sequence is 14 residues long. Germline lookup yields CDR1 SGHDN and CDR2 FVKESK. CDR3 nucleotides: TGTGCCAGCAGCCAAGATAGAAACTACAATGAGCAGTTCTTC. Its translation: CASSQDRNYNEQFF.

This chain connects TRBV11-2 to TRBJ1-6, with 9 nucleotides matching TRBD1. CDR3 size: 14 residues. Germline trimming cut 6 bases from V and 8 bases from J; bases unmatched to any gene: 5. Germline V gene sequence: CDR1 SGHAT, CDR2 FQNNGV. The CDR3 nucleotides are TGTGCCAGCAGAAAACGACAGGGGGATTCACCCCTCCACTTT. Translating it yields CASRKRQGDSPLHF.

This clonotype was picked up a small number of times. The V gene is TRBV11-2, the J gene TRBJ2-4, with D perhaps given as TRBD1 or TRBD2 (5 bases each). Germline-derived CDR1 and CDR2 are SGHAT and FQNNGV. The CDR3 extends over 16 amino acids. Trimming pared 1 base from V and 3 bases from J, leaving 13 bases between. The CDR3 sequence: CASSLVGARGKNIQYF. Written as DNA, the CDR3 is TGTGCCAGCAGCTTAGTCGGGGCGCGTGGCAAAAACATTCAGTACTTC.

This chain joins TRBV4-1 and TRBJ2-3; no clear D. Germline assignment: CDR1 MGHRA and CDR2 YSYEKL. The CDR3 is 14 amino acids. V lost 5 bases, J lost 0 bases, and 9 bases lay in between. The CDR3 sequence is CASSFTTSTDTQYF. The CDR3 nucleotides read TGCGCCAGCAGCTTTACGACTAGCACAGATACGCAGTATTTT.

There are a few counts of this clonotype. The chain couples TRBV7-7 to TRBJ2-5, with 11 bases identical to TRBD2. From germline, CDR1 is SSHAT and CDR2 FNYEAQ (reference sequence). This CDR3 comprises 14 residues. With 4 bases clipped from V and 5 bases from J, the junction kept 3 bases outside the gene matches. CDR3 protein: CASSSIAGGETQYF. The CDR3 DNA reads as TGTGCCAGCAGCTCAATAGCGGGAGGGGAGACCCAGTACTTC.

The chain has TRBV5-1 and TRBJ2-7; D not resolved. Germline assignment: CDR1 SGHRS and CDR2 YFSETQ. V dropped 5 bases and J dropped 3 bases, with 12 bases sitting between them. The CDR3 consists of 13 residues. For the CDR3, the DNA is TGCGCCAGCAGTCGGACGGATTTCTACGAGCAGTACTTC. Amino acids: CASSRTDFYEQYF.

V and J are TRBV7-9 and TRBJ2-5; weak D call: TRBD2 (5 bases). The CDR3 covers 13 residues. The germline CDR1 and CDR2 sequences are SEHNR and FQNEAQ (reference sequence). Deletions cut 4 bases from V and 7 bases from J, with 13 bases between. CDR3 nucleotides: TGTGCCAGCAGCTCCCTTACCGGAGGGACCCAGTACTTC. It translates to CASSSLTGGTQYF.

The CDR3, as DNA: TGTGCCAGCAGTTTATCAGGCTCCAGAAACACCATATATTTT. Protein sequence: CASSLSGSRNTIYF. The V gene is TRBV12-3 or TRBV12-4, the J gene TRBJ1-3; D not resolved. The ends were cut back, 2 bases at V and 5 bases at J, with 10 bases in the middle. The CDR3 extends over 14 amino acids.

The gene calls are TRBV5-1 and TRBJ2-1; D remains ambiguous. CDR1 and CDR2 (germline): SGHRS, YFSETQ. The CDR3 is 12 amino acids. Trimming pared 2 bases from V and 8 bases from J, leaving 8 bases between. CDR3 sequence (DNA): TGCGCCAGCAGCTTACATCGGGATGAGCAGTTCTTC. As protein: CASSLHRDEQFF.

This clonotype has only a few counts. The chain is built from TRBV6-5 and TRBJ1-3; weak D call: TRBD1 (5 bases). The CDR3 spans 14 residues. Trimming pared 0 bases from V and 8 bases from J, leaving 11 bases between. In germline, CDR1 is MNHEY, CDR2 SVGAGI. Here the CDR3 DNA reads TGTGCCAGCAGTTACTCGGCAGGGCCAGACACCATATATTTT. The encoded protein is CASSYSAGPDTIYF.

The chain has TRBV6-6 and TRBJ1-5, with 7 bases matching TRBD1. Unmatched junction bases numbered 6, after V lost 6 bases and J lost 1 base. This CDR3 has 15 residues. Germline values: CDR1 MNHNY, CDR2 SVGAGI (reference sequence). The CDR3 bases are TGTGCCAGCAGATGGGACAGAGTAAGCAATCAGCCCCAGCATTTT. Protein product: CASRWDRVSNQPQHF.

This clonotype was recorded at least ten times. Here the CDR3 DNA reads TGTGCCAGCAGCTTGGAGGGACAGGGGTACAATGAGCAGTTCTTC. Its translation is CASSLEGQGYNEQFF. The chain uses TRBV5-4 and TRBJ2-1, with 10 nucleotides matching TRBD1. Trimming cost V 0 bases and J 4 bases; bases outside gene matches: 1. From germline, CDR1 is SGHNT and CDR2 YYREEE (reference sequence). CDR3 length: 15 amino acids.

This clonotype was seen only a few times. The chain joins TRBV7-9 to TRBJ2-7, with 10 bases matching TRBD1. V lost 7 bases to trimming and J lost 3 bases; unmatched junction nucleotides: 3. This CDR3 comprises 13 residues. Germline V gives CDR1 SEHNR, CDR2 FQNEAQ (reference sequence). This chain's CDR3 is CASTWTGGYEQYF. The DNA for the CDR3 is TGTGCCAGCACGTGGACAGGGGGCTACGAGCAGTACTTC.